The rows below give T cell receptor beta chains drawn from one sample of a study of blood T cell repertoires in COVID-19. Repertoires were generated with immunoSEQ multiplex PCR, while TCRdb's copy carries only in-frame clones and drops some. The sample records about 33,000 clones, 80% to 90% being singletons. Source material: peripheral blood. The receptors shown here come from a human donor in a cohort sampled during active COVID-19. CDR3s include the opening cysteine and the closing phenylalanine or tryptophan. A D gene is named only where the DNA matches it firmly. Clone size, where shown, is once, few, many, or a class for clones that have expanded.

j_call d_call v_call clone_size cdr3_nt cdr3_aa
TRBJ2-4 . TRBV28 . TGTGCCAGCAGTTCTCAGGGATTCATTCAGTACTTC CASSSQGFIQYF
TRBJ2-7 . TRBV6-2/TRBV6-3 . TGTGCCAGCAGTTACGGGCCCTACGAGCAGTACTTC CASSYGPYEQYF
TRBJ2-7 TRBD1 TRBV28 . TGTGCCAGCACCCTATGGGTCACAGGGGCCTACGAGCAGTACTTC CASTLWVTGAYEQYF
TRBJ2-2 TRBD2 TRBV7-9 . TGTGCCAGCGGGACTAGCGGGAGATATGACGGGGAGCTGTTTTTT CASGTSGRYDGELFF
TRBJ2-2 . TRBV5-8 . TGTGCCAGCAGCTTACACAGGACCCCGATGGGCGGGGAGCTGTTTTTT CASSLHRTPMGGELFF
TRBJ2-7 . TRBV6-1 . TGTGCCAGCAGTGAAGCGCGAGGGTATTACGACGAGCAGTACTTC CASSEARGYYDEQYF
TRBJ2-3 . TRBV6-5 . TGTGCCAGCAGGAATGAGGGCACAGATACGCAGTATTTT CASRNEGTDTQYF
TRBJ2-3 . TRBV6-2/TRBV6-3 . TGTGCCAGCAGTTACGGGGGGGGCGGAGATACGCAGTATTTT CASSYGGGGDTQYF
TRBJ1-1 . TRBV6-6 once TGTGCCAGCAGTCAGACAGAATTTAACACTGAAACTTTCTTT CASSQTEFNTETFF
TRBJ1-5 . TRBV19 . TGTGCCAGTATTCAGGGAGGGGGGCCCCAGCATTTT CASIQGGGPQHF
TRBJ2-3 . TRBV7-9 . TGTGCCAGCTCCGGGGGCACAGATACGCAGTATTTT CASSGGTDTQYF
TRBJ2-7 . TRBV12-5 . TGTGCTAGTGGTTTGGTGTCCGGTTATACCTACGAGCAGTACTTC CASGLVSGYTYEQYF
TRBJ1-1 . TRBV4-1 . TGCGCCAGCAGCCAAGAATCCAGGGGTGGCACTGAAGCTTTCTTT CASSQESRGGTEAFF
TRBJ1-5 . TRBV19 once TGTGCCAGTACCGTAGGACGGACTCATCAGCCCCAGCATTTT CASTVGRTHQPQHF
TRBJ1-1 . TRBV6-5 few TGTGCCAGCAGTCCCTTGCGGGGGGACACTGAAGCTTTCTTT CASSPLRGDTEAFF
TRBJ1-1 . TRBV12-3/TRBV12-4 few TGTGCCAGCACCCTTGTAGGGGTTCTAGCTTTCTTT CASTLVGVLAFF
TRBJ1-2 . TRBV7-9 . TGTGCCAGCAGCTTAGCGCTAAGGACAGTAAAAGGGAATGGCTACACCTTC CASSLALRTVKGNGYTF
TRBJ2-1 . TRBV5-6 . TGTGCCAGCAGCAAGCGCGGCCCTGGCAACAATGAGCAGTTCTTC CASSKRGPGNNEQFF
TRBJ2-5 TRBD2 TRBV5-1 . TGCGCCAGCAGTCCTCCGCTAGCGGGGGGCCAAGAGACCCAGTACTTC CASSPPLAGGQETQYF
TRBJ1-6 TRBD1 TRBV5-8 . TGTGCCAGCGTCGAGACAGGGGGCGTTTCACCCCTCCACTTT CASVETGGVSPLHF
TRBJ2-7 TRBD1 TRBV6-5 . TGTGCCAGCAGTCGGACAGGGACATACGAGCAGTACTTC CASSRTGTYEQYF
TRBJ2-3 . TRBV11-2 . TGTGCCAGCAGCTTAGATCACCCGGGGGTCAAGTCAGATACGCAGTATTTT CASSLDHPGVKSDTQYF
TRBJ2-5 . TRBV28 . TGTGCCAGCAGTCCCCCCGGCAGGGGGACCCAGTACTTC CASSPPGRGTQYF
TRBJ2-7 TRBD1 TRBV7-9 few TGTGCCAGCAGCTCGACAGGGATACAGTACTTC CASSSTGIQYF
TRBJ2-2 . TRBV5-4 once TGTGCCAGCAGCTCCCACAGGGACACCGGGGAGCTGTTTTTT CASSSHRDTGELFF
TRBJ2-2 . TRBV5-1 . TGCGCCAGCAGCTTGGGCAGGTCGAACACCGGGGAGCTGTTTTTT CASSLGRSNTGELFF
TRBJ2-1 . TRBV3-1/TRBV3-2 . TGTGCCAGCAGCCCAAGGGAGGCGGCTACCTACAATGAGCAGTTCTTC CASSPREAATYNEQFF
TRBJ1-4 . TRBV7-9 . TGTGCCAGCAGCTTTGATACGGGGGGACCTAATGAAAAACTGTTTTTT CASSFDTGGPNEKLFF
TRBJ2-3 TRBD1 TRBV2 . TGTGCCACGGGGACAGGGGGATCCACAGATACGCAGTATTTT CATGTGGSTDTQYF
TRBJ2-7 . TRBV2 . TGTGCCAGCAGAAGGTCGGGATCCGACTACGAGCAGTACTTC CASRRSGSDYEQYF
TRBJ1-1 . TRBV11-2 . TGTGCCAGCAGCTTGAGCACTGAAGCTTTCTTT CASSLSTEAFF
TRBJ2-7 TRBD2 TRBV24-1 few TGTGCCACCAGTGATGATACTAGCGGGGATGTCCTCTACGAGCAGTACTTC CATSDDTSGDVLYEQYF
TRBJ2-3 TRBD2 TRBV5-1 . TGCGCCAGCAGCTTGACTAGCGGGGGCTGGGGAGATACGCAGTATTTT CASSLTSGGWGDTQYF
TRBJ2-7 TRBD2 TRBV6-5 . TGTGCCAGCAAACCTGGACTAGTAGGGGAGCAGTACTTC CASKPGLVGEQYF
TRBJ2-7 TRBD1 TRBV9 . TGTGCCAGCAGCGTAGCCCCGACAGGGGCACGCTACGAGCAGTACTTC CASSVAPTGARYEQYF
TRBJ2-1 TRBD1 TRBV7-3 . TGTGCCAGCAGCTCAAAGGGGGCGGGTTACCATGAGCAGTTCTTC CASSSKGAGYHEQFF